This TCR beta chain was observed in a study of OX40 agonist ivuxolimab in advanced cancers. Some clones are missing from TCRdb's copy, which holds only in-frame ones; the method was immunoSEQ multiplex PCR. This table holds some 84,000 clones, roughly 89% found once. Notes on this clone: The antigen is unknown.

Study-wide points: Among some nonresponders, normalized T-cell clonal expansion was also low.

Germline CDR1 reads SGHAT; CDR2 reads FQNNGV. V dropped 4 bases and J dropped 3 bases, with 7 bases sitting between them. There are 13 residues in the CDR3. The TCR sequence derives from an adult with an advanced solid tumor such as melanoma, head and neck, liver or kidney cancer. V and J are TRBV11-2 and TRBJ1-5, with D unresolved. Sequenced material: CD4+ or CD8+ T cells sorted from blood, taken in a trial of the OX40 agonist ivuxolimab. The CDR3 sequence is CASSSRFNQPQHF. The CDR3 bases are TGTGCCAGCAGCTCCCGGTTCAATCAGCCCCAGCATTTT.